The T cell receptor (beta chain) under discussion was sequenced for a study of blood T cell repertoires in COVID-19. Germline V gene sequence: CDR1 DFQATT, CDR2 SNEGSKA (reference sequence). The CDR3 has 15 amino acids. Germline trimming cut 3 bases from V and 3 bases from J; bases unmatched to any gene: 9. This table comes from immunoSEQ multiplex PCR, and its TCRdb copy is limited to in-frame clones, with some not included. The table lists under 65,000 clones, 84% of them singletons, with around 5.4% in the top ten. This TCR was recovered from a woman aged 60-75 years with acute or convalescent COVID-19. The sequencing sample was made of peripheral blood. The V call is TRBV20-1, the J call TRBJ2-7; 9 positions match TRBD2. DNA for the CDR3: TGCAGTGCTAGTAGCGGGGGCCTTACAAGCTACGAGCAGTACTTC. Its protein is CSASSGGLTSYEQYF.